Below, 22 T cell receptor beta chains from the same sample are listed, as sequenced in a study of cytomegalovirus exposure and HLA in healthy donors. In the PCR, 60 Vbeta and 13 Jbeta primers were used. Repertoires were generated with immunoSEQ multiplex PCR, while TCRdb's copy carries only in-frame clones and drops some. The repertoire consists of 120,000 to 150,000 clones, with approximately 80% occurring once and the leading ten covering 6.2%. Source material: PBMCs. The receptor source for this set is a woman aged 40 to 50 in good health and CMV-seropositive.

The V gene is TRBV7-3, the J gene TRBJ2-5, with 8 positions matching TRBD2. The CDR3 runs 15 residues. Per germline, CDR1 SGHTA and CDR2 FQGTGA. The ends lost 5 bases at V and 5 bases at J; junction bases unmatched: 10. CDR3 DNA: TGTGCCAGCAGCCAAGGGGCGGGAGGAGTCGAGACCCAGTACTTC. Encoded protein: CASSQGAGGVETQYF.

The CDR3 loop is CASKRELPPIYNEQFF. In DNA form, the CDR3 reads TGTGCCAGCAAGCGGGAGCTCCCCCCCATCTACAATGAGCAGTTCTTC. V is TRBV2 and J is TRBJ2-1, with TRBD2 identical over 8 bases. V lost 7 bases, J lost 3 bases, and 11 bases stayed unmatched. Germline-derived CDR1 and CDR2 are SNHLY and FYNNEI. The CDR3 has 16 residues.

This sequence joins TRBV6-5 and TRBJ2-3; D might be TRBD2 (6 bases). This CDR3 has 14 amino acids. CDR1 and CDR2 from the germline V gene are MNHEY and SVGAGI. Trimming removed 10 bases from V and 8 bases from J, with 22 bases in between. Here the CDR3 DNA reads TGTGCCACCCTTCGGGACTTCTCCTCCCGTACGCAGTATTTT. Its protein product is CATLRDFSSRTQYF.

This chain joins TRBV6-5 and TRBJ2-7; D is possibly TRBD1 (6 bases). V was pared by 5 bases and J by 9 bases, with 14 bases between. Germline lookup yields CDR1 MNHEY and CDR2 SVGAGI. There are 12 residues in the CDR3. This CDR3 reads CASSTDSRGQYF. The DNA for the CDR3 is TGTGCCAGCAGTACGGACAGTCGTGGGCAGTACTTC.

The chain couples TRBV4-2 to TRBJ2-1, with 8 bases fitting TRBD2. Germline V gives CDR1 LGHNA, CDR2 YNFKEQ. This CDR3 has 18 amino acids. V trimming: 0 bases; J trimming: 1 base; junction bases outside the gene matches: 8. CDR3 amino acids: CASSQDAEGLVSYNEQFF. Written as DNA, the CDR3 is TGTGCCAGCAGCCAAGATGCCGAGGGACTAGTGTCCTACAATGAGCAGTTCTTC.

The chain recombines TRBV5-1 with TRBJ2-1; 11 nucleotides align to TRBD1. Germline V lookup: CDR1 SGHRS, CDR2 YFSETQ. The junction had 9 bases not matched to a gene; V was cut back by 4 bases and J by 9 bases. The CDR3 has 15 residues. As DNA, the CDR3 is TGCGCCAGCAGCGTGGTGGGACAGGGGGTCGGTGAGCAGTTCTTC. It translates to CASSVVGQGVGEQFF.

The chain has TRBV7-8 and TRBJ1-1; weak D call: TRBD1 (5 bases). Germline V gives CDR1 SGHVS, CDR2 FQNEAQ. V was shortened by 6 bases and J by 1 base, with 12 bases between the two germline ends. There are 14 residues in the CDR3. In DNA form, the CDR3 reads TGTGCCAGCAGATGGGGGGAGGCGAACACTGAAGCTTTCTTT. Its translation: CASRWGEANTEAFF.

The DNA for the CDR3 is TGTGCCAGCAGCCAGGGGGCGATGGATGAAAAACTGTTTTTT. It codes for CASSQGAMDEKLFF. This chain joins TRBV5-6 and TRBJ1-4, with TRBD1 identical over 8 bases. This CDR3 has 14 amino acids. The germline V gene encodes CDR1 SGHDT and CDR2 YYEEEE. V dropped 4 bases and J dropped 6; count of bases not matched to a gene: 5.

This chain links TRBV6-6 with TRBJ2-3; 8 bases are shared with TRBD2. The junction had 8 bases not matched to a gene; V was cut back by 0 bases and J by 6 bases. The V gene's germline CDR1 is MNHNY and CDR2 SVGAGI (reference sequence). This CDR3 comprises 16 residues. The CDR3 DNA follows: TGTGCCAGCAGTTACTCGGGACGAGCGGGAGCCGATACGCAGTATTTT. Protein: CASSYSGRAGADTQYF.

This chain joins TRBV7-9 and TRBJ1-3; TRBD1 is a possible D gene (5 bases). The CDR3 length is 14 residues. Trimming took off 1 base at V and 4 bases at J, with 8 bases between the two ends. Germline assignment: CDR1 SEHNR and CDR2 FQNEAQ (reference sequence). As DNA, the CDR3 is TGTGCCAGCAGCTTAGATTGGGGCGGAAACACCATATATTTT. Encoded protein: CASSLDWGGNTIYF. Together with reference TRBV7-9 and TRBJ1-3, the CDR3 gives the full variable domain: DTGVSQNPRHKITKRGQNVTFRCDPISEHNRLYWYRQTLGQGPEFLTYFQNEAQLEKSRLLSDRFSAERPKGSFSTLEIQRTEQGDSAMYLCASSLDWGGNTIYFGEGSWLTVV.

This clone occurred a few times. The J gene is TRBJ1-6, the V gene TRBV19; D remains ambiguous. CDR1 and CDR2 (germline): LNHDA, SQIVND (reference sequence). The CDR3 has 14 amino acids. Trimming took 2 bases from V and 13 from J, leaving 15 bases between them. CDR3: CASSIWPSVGPLHF. The DNA of the CDR3 is TGTGCCAGTAGTATATGGCCTAGCGTAGGGCCCCTCCACTTT.

This sequence joins TRBV5-1 and TRBJ1-1; TRBD1 matches at 8 bases. The CDR3 has 14 residues. Germline trimming cut 7 bases from V and 2 bases from J; bases unmatched to any gene: 7. CDR1 is SGHRS and CDR2 is YFSETQ in the germline V gene. CDR3 DNA: TGCGCCAGCGGACAGGGTCTCGGAAACACTGAAGCTTTCTTT. Protein sequence: CASGQGLGNTEAFF.

This chain connects TRBV4-2 to TRBJ2-7; 10 bases are a match to TRBD1. J was trimmed by 5 bases and V by 0 bases; bases with no gene match: 7. This CDR3 spans 16 amino acids. Germline V gene sequence: CDR1 LGHNA, CDR2 YNFKEQ. DNA of the CDR3: TGTGCCAGCAGCCAAGAGTCCGGACAGGGGGGCCACGAGCAGTACTTC. Its protein product is CASSQESGQGGHEQYF.

V and J are TRBV10-2 and TRBJ2-3; D might be TRBD2 (6 bases). The CDR3 runs to 15 residues. In germline, CDR1 is WSHSY, CDR2 SAAADI. V dropped 0 bases and J dropped 4 bases, with 11 bases sitting between them. The CDR3 region has the DNA TGCGCCAGCAGTGAGTCGCGGGGTGCGGCAGATACGCAGTATTTT. Translated: CASSESRGAADTQYF.

This clone appeared a single time. The chain links TRBV7-2 to TRBJ2-3, with 10 positions matching TRBD2. The germline gives CDR1 SGHTA, CDR2 FQGNSA. This CDR3 is built from 16 residues. With 3 bases clipped from V and 5 bases from J, the junction kept 8 bases outside the gene matches. CDR3 in amino acids: CASSLAGTSAGDTQYF. For the CDR3, the DNA is TGTGCCAGCAGCTTGGCCGGGACTAGCGCAGGAGATACGCAGTATTTT.

The chain combines TRBV18 with TRBJ1-3, with D possibly matching TRBD1 (6 bases). Between the trimmed V and J ends, which lost 3 bases and 3 bases, there was a span of 15 bases. The CDR3 totals 16 residues. Germline V gene data show CDR1 as KGHSH and CDR2 as LQKENI. CDR3 in DNA: TGTGCCAGCTCACCGGGAGAAGCCAGGGGTGGAAACACCATATATTTT. It specifies CASSPGEARGGNTIYF.

The rearrangement uses TRBV10-2 and TRBJ2-2; TRBD2 matches at 8 bases. There are 15 residues in the CDR3. Germline values: CDR1 WSHSY, CDR2 SAAADI. V was pared by 0 bases and J by 9 bases, with 6 bases of the junction left unmatched. The chain's CDR3 is CASSESGLDPWELFF. The CDR3 DNA sequence: TGCGCCAGCAGTGAGTCGGGACTAGACCCCTGGGAGCTGTTTTTT.

CDR3 in DNA: TGTGCCAGCAGCTTTGGAGTTAGCACAGATACGCAGTATTTT. Encoded protein: CASSFGVSTDTQYF. The V gene is TRBV5-4, the J gene TRBJ2-3; D call uncertain. Deletions cut 2 bases from V and 0 bases from J, with 7 bases between. Germline V gene sequence: CDR1 SGHNT, CDR2 YYREEE (reference sequence). This CDR3 contains 14 residues.

V usage is TRBV6-1 and J usage is TRBJ2-3; D may be TRBD2 (5 bases). Between the trimmed V and J ends, which lost 6 bases and 5 bases, there was a span of 15 bases. There are 14 residues in the CDR3. From germline, CDR1 is MNHNS and CDR2 SASEGT. The CDR3: CASSWGERGDTQYF. The CDR3 bases are TGTGCCAGCAGCTGGGGAGAACGGGGAGATACGCAGTATTTT.

The chain recombines TRBV29-1 with TRBJ1-2; a weak D match, TRBD1 (5 bases). CDR1 is SQVTM and CDR2 is ANQGSEA in the germline V gene. This CDR3 comprises 14 residues. Trimming left V 4 bases short and J 7 bases short, with 19 bases between. The CDR3 region has the DNA TGCAGCGTTGTACAGGATCTCTCATCCTCTGGCTACACCTTC. Encoded protein: CSVVQDLSSSGYTF. The full variable domain, completed using reference TRBV29-1 and TRBJ1-2, is SAVISQKPSRDICQRGTSLTIQCQVDSQVTMMFWYRQQPGQSLTLIATANQGSEATYESGFVIDKFPISRPNLTFSTLTVSNMSPEDSSIYLCSVVQDLSSSGYTFGSGTRLTVV.

The chain employs TRBV5-1 and TRBJ2-4; 8 bases line up with TRBD1. Trimming removed 6 bases from V and 4 bases from J; junction bases left unmatched: 6. The CDR3 spans 14 residues. The V gene's germline CDR1 is SGHRS and CDR2 YFSETQ. The CDR3 DNA follows: TGCGCCAGCACCGACAGGGGAGGAAAAAACATTCAGTACTTC. This translates into CASTDRGGKNIQYF.

This clone appeared a single time. V and J are TRBV19 and TRBJ1-1; TRBD1 matches 9 bases. The CDR3 consists of 14 residues. After removal of 6 bases from V and 0 bases from J, the junction contained 2 bases not matched to a gene. Germline assignment: CDR1 LNHDA and CDR2 SQIVND (reference sequence). CDR3 DNA sequence: TGTGCCAGTAGCCGGACAGGGGTGAACACTGAAGCTTTCTTT. Translated, it gives CASSRTGVNTEAFF.